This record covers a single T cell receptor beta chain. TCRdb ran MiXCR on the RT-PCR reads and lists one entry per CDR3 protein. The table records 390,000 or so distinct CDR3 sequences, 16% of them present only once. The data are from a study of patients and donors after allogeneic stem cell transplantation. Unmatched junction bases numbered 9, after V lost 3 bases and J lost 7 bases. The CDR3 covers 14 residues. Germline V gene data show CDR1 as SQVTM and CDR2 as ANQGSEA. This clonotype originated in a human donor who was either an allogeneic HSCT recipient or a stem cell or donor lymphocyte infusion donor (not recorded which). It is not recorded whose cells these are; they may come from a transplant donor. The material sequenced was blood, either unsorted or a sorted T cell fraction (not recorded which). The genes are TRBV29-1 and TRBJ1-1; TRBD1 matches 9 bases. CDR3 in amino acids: CSVERGTGLGEAFF. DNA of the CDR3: TGCAGCGTTGAGAGGGGGACAGGGTTGGGTGAAGCTTTCTTT.